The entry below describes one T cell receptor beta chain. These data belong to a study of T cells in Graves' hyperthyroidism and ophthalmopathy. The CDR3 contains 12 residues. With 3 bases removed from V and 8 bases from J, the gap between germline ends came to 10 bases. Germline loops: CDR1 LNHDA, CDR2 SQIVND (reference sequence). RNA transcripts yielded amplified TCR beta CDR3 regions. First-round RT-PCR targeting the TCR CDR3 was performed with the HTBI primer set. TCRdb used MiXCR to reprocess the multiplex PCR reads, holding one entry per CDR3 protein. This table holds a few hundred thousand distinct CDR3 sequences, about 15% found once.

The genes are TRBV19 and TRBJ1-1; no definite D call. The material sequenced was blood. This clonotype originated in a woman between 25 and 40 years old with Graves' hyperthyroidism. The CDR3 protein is CASSIGVSEAFF. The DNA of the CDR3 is TGTGCCAGTAGTATCGGGGTGTCAGAAGCTTTCTTT.